Presented here are 21 T cell receptor beta chains from one specimen sequenced in a study of Tregs in tolerant kidney transplant recipients (dated by TCRdb to about 2019). Receptor libraries were prepared by the immunoSEQ multiplex PCR assay. TCRdb re-hosts the immuneACCESS table, in-frame sequences only. Its copies lack some clones; in the studies checked, an unresolved V gene accounts for under half of them, and the cause for the rest is not known. The data table for this sample lists under 7,500 clones. Together, the top ten hold 6.1% of the sample. This specimen's time point label, interpreted: 6 months after combined kidney and bone marrow transplant. The transplants used related donors with nonmyeloablative bone marrow transplantation, and mixed chimerism in the human trials was transient. This specimen was CD4+ T cells from blood (PBMCs), taken 6 months after the transplant. The receptors were sampled from a human patient who received a combined kidney and bone marrow transplant. Once a transplant has taken place, some T cells may be donor derived.

In the case of this clone: The CDR3 is cut off 3 residues early in the read; its end comes from the germline J gene. The chain combines TRBV28 with TRBJ2-7; 7 bases are shared with TRBD2. After removal of 3 bases from V and 3 bases from J, the junction contained 11 bases not matched to a gene. This CDR3 is 16 amino acids long. Germline CDR1 MDHEN, CDR2 SYDVKM. CDR3 residues: CASSFTLAELSYEQYF. Partial CDR3 DNA: TGTGCCAGCAGTTTCACTCTAGCGGAGTTAAGCTACGAG.

About this clone itself: Coverage ceases 3 residues before the CDR3 finishes, and the germline J gene fills in the end. The chain joins TRBV19 to TRBJ1-1; TRBD1 matches at 11 bases. CDR1 and CDR2 (germline): LNHDA, SQIVND (reference sequence). CDR3 length equals 16 residues. Incomplete CDR3 DNA: TGTGCCAGTAGTTCAACCCCCGGGACAGGGGGAGAGACC. Its protein product is CASSSTPGTGGET. The full CDR3 protein reads CASSSTPGTGGETAFF.

Details on this clone: With the read ending 3 residues before the CDR3 end, the germline J gene is used to fill in that end. V is TRBV18 and J is TRBJ1-6; the D gene is possibly TRBD1 (5 bases). Per germline, CDR1 KGHSH and CDR2 LQKENI. With 11 bases removed from V and 5 bases from J, the gap between germline ends came to 10 bases. This CDR3 spans 12 amino acids. Incomplete CDR3 DNA: TGTGCCGGGGCCAGTAATAATTCACCC. Its translation is CAGASNNSP. The whole CDR3 protein is CAGASNNSPLHF.

As regards this clone: Read sequence stops 3 residues before the CDR3 end, and the germline J gene provides the missing end. V and J are TRBV7-2 and TRBJ2-1; 9 bases align to TRBD2. Germline trimming cut 4 bases from V and 7 bases from J; bases unmatched to any gene: 5. This CDR3 contains 14 residues. Germline CDR1 is SGHTA and CDR2 is FQGNSA. Incomplete CDR3 DNA: TGTGCCAGCAGCTGGGGACTAGCTTCGAATGAG. Residues: CASSWGLASNE. The full CDR3 reads CASSWGLASNEQFF.

On this clone itself: The read stops 3 residues short of the end of the CDR3; the missing end is completed from the germline J gene. The rearrangement links TRBV29-1 to TRBJ2-7; 7 bases are shared with TRBD1. Germline trimming cut 4 bases from V and 6 bases from J; bases unmatched to any gene: 0. This CDR3 has 10 residues. Germline V CDR1 and CDR2: SQVTM, ANQGSEA. The CDR3 DNA, read in part, is TGCAGCGTTGGACAGGGCGAG. Translating it yields CSVGQGE. The whole CDR3 reads CSVGQGEQYF.

The CDR3 is CASSDRPGSYNEQFF. The CDR3 bases that were read are TGTGCCAGCAGCGATCGGCCGGGCTCCTACAATGAG. The gene calls are TRBV7-6 and TRBJ2-1; D not resolved. The read finishes 3 residues shy of the CDR3 end, and the germline J gene is used to complete it. V dropped 5 bases and J dropped 0 bases, with 11 bases sitting between them. The CDR3 is 15 residues long. The germline CDR1 and CDR2 sequences are SGHVS and FNYEAQ.

On this clone itself: The read terminates 3 residues before the CDR3 end, so the remaining end is supplied by the germline J gene. The chain recombines TRBV9 with TRBJ1-6, with D hard to call. Trimming left V 0 bases short and J 8 bases short, with 9 bases between. The CDR3 runs 14 residues. Germline lookup yields CDR1 SGDLS and CDR2 YYNGEE. The CDR3: CASSVGQRDSPLHF. Partial CDR3 DNA: TGTGCCAGCAGCGTAGGTCAAAGGGATTCACCC.

Details on this clone: The missing CDR3 end, 3 residues past where the read stops, is filled in from the germline J gene. The V gene is TRBV14, the J gene TRBJ2-3; 9 bases match TRBD2. CDR3 length: 15 residues. Germline loops: CDR1 SGHDN, CDR2 FVKESK. V dropped 1 base and J dropped 7; count of bases not matched to a gene: 6. CDR3 region: CASSQGREGRYTQYF. The DNA read from the CDR3 is TGTGCCAGCAGCCAAGGGCGGGAGGGCCGATATACG.

With regard to this clone: The sequence runs out 3 residues before the end of the CDR3; the remainder is reconstructed from the germline J gene. This chain joins TRBV7-6 and TRBJ2-1; D perhaps matches TRBD2 (6 bases). Trimming took 6 bases from V and 3 from J, leaving 18 bases between them. Germline V gives CDR1 SGHVS, CDR2 FNYEAQ. The length of the CDR3 is 16 residues. CDR3 loop: CASRPSGGGIYNEQFF. The covered CDR3 bases are TGTGCCAGCAGACCGTCCGGGGGAGGAATCTACAATGAG.

On this clone itself: The read gets to within 3 residues of the CDR3 end, and the germline J gene fills in the rest. The chain is built from TRBV9 and TRBJ1-4; 7 bases match TRBD1. The CDR3 is made up of 15 amino acids. After removal of 0 bases from V and 7 bases from J, the junction contained 6 bases not matched to a gene. Germline V gene sequence: CDR1 SGDLS, CDR2 YYNGEE. The CDR3 sequence: CASSVAGTEGEKLFF. The covered CDR3 bases are TGTGCCAGCAGCGTAGCTGGGACAGAAGGTGAAAAA. Full variable domain (missing parts from reference TRBV9 and TRBJ1-4): DSGVTQTPKHLITATGQRVTLRCSPRSGDLSVYWYQQSLDQGLQFLIQYYNGEERAKGNILERFSAQQFPDLHSELNLSSLELGDSALYFCASSVAGTEGEKLFFGSGTQLSVL.

By frequency, this clone is medium-sized (0.01 to 0.1%). The read ends 3 residues shy of where the CDR3 ends; the end is completed using the germline J gene. This chain links TRBV10-3 with TRBJ2-7, with D tentatively TRBD2 (6 bases). The CDR3 contains 15 residues. The V gene lost 6 bases and the J gene lost 2 bases, with 17 bases spanning the gap. Germline V gives CDR1 ENHRY, CDR2 SYGVKD. CDR3 in amino acids: CAISNAGLPPYEQYF. The part of the CDR3 DNA that was read is TGTGCCATCAGCAACGCGGGACTGCCGCCCTACGAG.

Concerning this clone itself: Sequencing ends 3 residues short of the CDR3 end; the germline J gene provides the rest. The chain couples TRBV20-1 to TRBJ2-1; D uncertain. The CDR3 is 12 amino acids. In germline, CDR1 is DFQATT, CDR2 SNEGSKA (reference sequence). Trimming cost V 3 bases and J 2 bases, with 5 bases left between them. CDR3 DNA (partial): TGCAGTGCTAGTGGGCCCTACAATGAG. Translated: CSASGPYNE. The whole CDR3 sequence reads CSASGPYNEQFF.

Of note for this clone: From the germline J gene comes the end of the CDR3, since the read stops 3 residues before it. This chain joins TRBV10-3 and TRBJ2-7, with D hard to call. The V gene lost 6 bases and the J gene lost 6 bases, with 6 bases spanning the gap. The CDR3 is 10 amino acids. Germline loops: CDR1 ENHRY, CDR2 SYGVKD. This chain's CDR3 is CAISRAEQYF. CDR3 DNA, as far as it was read: TGTGCCATCAGCCGCGCCGAG.

By frequency, this clone is medium-sized. The read comes to an end 3 residues before the CDR3 does, leaving the germline J gene to fill in the end. The chain joins TRBV20-1 to TRBJ2-2; 7 positions match TRBD1. CDR3 length equals 14 residues. Germline CDR1 and CDR2: DFQATT and SNEGSKA (reference sequence). The ends lost 6 bases at V and 3 bases at J; junction bases unmatched: 7. The CDR3 protein is CSAPGTAYTGELFF. The sequenced CDR3 bases are TGCAGTGCCCCCGGGACAGCTTACACCGGGGAG.

To note about this clone: The read ends 3 residues shy of where the CDR3 ends; the end is completed using the germline J gene. This rearrangement joins TRBV7-2 to TRBJ2-1; no firm D call. V was cut by 3 bases and J by 4 bases, with 7 bases left in between. Germline V gene data show CDR1 as SGHTA and CDR2 as FQGNSA. The CDR3 runs 13 residues. The sequenced CDR3 bases are TGTGCCAGCAGCTTCGGTAGATACAATGAG. This encodes CASSFGRYNE. The whole CDR3 sequence is CASSFGRYNEQFF.

This clone is deemed medium-sized (0.01 to 0.1%) by its frequency. The read gets to within 3 residues of the CDR3 end, and the germline J gene fills in the rest. The chain joins TRBV18 to TRBJ1-1; TRBD1 might be the D (5 bases). V was pared by 3 bases and J by 4 bases, with 12 bases between. The CDR3 extends over 14 amino acids. Germline-derived CDR1 and CDR2 are KGHSH and LQKENI. CDR3 in amino acids: CASSPGPGGTEAFF. CDR3 bases read: TGTGCCAGCTCACCTGGGCCGGGGGGCACTGAA.

About this clone: The read gets to within 3 residues of the CDR3 end, and the germline J gene fills in the rest. The chain carries TRBV7-8 and TRBJ2-7; 9 bases agree with TRBD1. The germline gives CDR1 SGHVS, CDR2 FQNEAQ. With V trimmed by 5 bases and J by 0 bases, 8 bases remained unmatched. The CDR3 covers 16 residues. CDR3 DNA, as far as it was read: TGTGCCAGCAGCCCTGGGACAGGGAAAGCCTCCTACGAG. Protein sequence: CASSPGTGKASYE. The full CDR3 protein is CASSPGTGKASYEQYF.

For this clone: The DNA ends 3 residues before the CDR3 does, and the rest of the CDR3 is filled in from the germline J gene. The V gene is TRBV29-1, the J gene TRBJ2-1, with D possibly TRBD1 on 5 matching bases. CDR1 and CDR2 from the germline V gene are SQVTM and ANQGSEA. This CDR3 comprises 12 residues. Deletions cut 7 bases from V and 1 base from J, with 8 bases between. CDR3 residues: CSGGNSYNEQFF. Partial CDR3 DNA: TGCAGCGGGGGCAATTCCTACAATGAG.

Note on this clone: The read comes to an end 3 residues before the CDR3 does, leaving the germline J gene to fill in the end. The genes are TRBV19 and TRBJ2-1; TRBD1 agrees at 10 bases. The CDR3 loop spans 14 amino acids. The V and J ends lost 1 base and 9 bases, in that order; junction bases with no gene match: 3. Germline CDR1 is LNHDA and CDR2 is SQIVND (reference sequence). The sequenced part of the CDR3 DNA is TGTGCCAGTAGTATAGGGACAGGGGGTAGTGAG. Translation: CASSIGTGGSE. The complete CDR3 sequence is CASSIGTGGSEQFF.

In regard to this clone: Read data end 3 residues before the CDR3 end; the end is taken from the germline J gene. The rearrangement joins TRBV18 to TRBJ2-1, with a weak D call TRBD2 (6 bases). The V and J ends lost 1 base and 8 bases respectively, with 12 bases between them. Germline V gene sequence: CDR1 KGHSH, CDR2 LQKENI. CDR3 size: 14 residues. CDR3 DNA (partial): TGTGCCAGCTCACCACTTGCGCGGGAAGATGAG. Amino acid sequence: CASSPLAREDE. The entire CDR3 reads CASSPLAREDEQFF. The full variable domain, with the rest looked up from reference TRBV18 and TRBJ2-1, is NAGVMQNPRHLVRRRGQEARLRCSPMKGHSHVYWYRQLPEEGLKFMVYLQKENIIDESGMPKERFSAEFPKEGPSILRIQQVVRGDSAAYFCASSPLAREDEQFFGPGTRLTVL.

On this clone itself: The read terminates 3 residues before the CDR3 end, so the remaining end is supplied by the germline J gene. This chain links TRBV5-4 with TRBJ2-5; 7 bases agree with TRBD2. The V gene end was trimmed by 2 bases and the J gene end by 2 bases; junction bases not matched to a gene: 3. Per the germline V gene, CDR1 is SGHNT and CDR2 is YYREEE (reference sequence). This CDR3 region has 14 residues. The CDR3 sequence is CASSFLAVQETQYF. Incomplete CDR3 DNA: TGTGCCAGCAGCTTCCTAGCGGTACAAGAGACC. The full variable domain, in which reference TRBV5-4 and TRBJ2-5 provide the parts outside the CDR3, is ETGVTQSPTHLIKTRGQQVTLRCSSQSGHNTVSWYQQALGQGPQFIFQYYREEENGRGNFPPRFSGLQFPNYSSELNVNALELDDSALYLCASSFLAVQETQYFGPGTRLLVL.